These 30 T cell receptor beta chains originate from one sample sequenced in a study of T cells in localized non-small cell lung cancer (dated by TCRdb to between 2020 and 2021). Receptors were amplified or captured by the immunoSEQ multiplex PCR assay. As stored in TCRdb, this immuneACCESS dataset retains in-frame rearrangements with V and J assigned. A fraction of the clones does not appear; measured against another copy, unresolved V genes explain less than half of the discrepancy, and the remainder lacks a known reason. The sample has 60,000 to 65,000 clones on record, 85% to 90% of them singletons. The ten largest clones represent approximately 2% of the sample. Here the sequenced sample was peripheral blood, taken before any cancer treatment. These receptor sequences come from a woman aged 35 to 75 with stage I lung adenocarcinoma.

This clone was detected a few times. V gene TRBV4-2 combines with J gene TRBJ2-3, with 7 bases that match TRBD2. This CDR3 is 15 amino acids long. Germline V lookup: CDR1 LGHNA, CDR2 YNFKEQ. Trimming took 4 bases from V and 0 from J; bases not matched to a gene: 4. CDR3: CASSPHSGSTDTQYF. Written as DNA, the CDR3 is TGTGCCAGCAGCCCCCATAGCGGGAGCACAGATACGCAGTATTTT.

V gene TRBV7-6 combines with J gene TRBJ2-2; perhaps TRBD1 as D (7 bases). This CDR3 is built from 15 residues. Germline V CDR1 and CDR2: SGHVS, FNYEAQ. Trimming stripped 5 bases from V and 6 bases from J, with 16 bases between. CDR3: CASSAGNRGSGELFF. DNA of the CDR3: TGTGCCAGCAGCGCGGGAAACAGGGGTTCCGGGGAGCTGTTTTTT.

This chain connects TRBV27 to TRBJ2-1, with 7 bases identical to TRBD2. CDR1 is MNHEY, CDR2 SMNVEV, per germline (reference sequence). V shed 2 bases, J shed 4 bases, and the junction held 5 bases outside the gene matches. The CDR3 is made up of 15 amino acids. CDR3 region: CASSLDSGRYNEQFF. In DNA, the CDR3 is TGTGCCAGCAGTTTAGATAGCGGGCGGTACAATGAGCAGTTCTTC.

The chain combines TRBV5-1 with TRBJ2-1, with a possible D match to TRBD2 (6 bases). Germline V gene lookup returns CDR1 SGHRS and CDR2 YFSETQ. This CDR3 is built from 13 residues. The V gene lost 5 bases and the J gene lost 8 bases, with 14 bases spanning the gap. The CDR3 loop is CASSREREDEQFF. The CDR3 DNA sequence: TGCGCCAGCAGTCGAGAAAGGGAGGATGAGCAGTTCTTC. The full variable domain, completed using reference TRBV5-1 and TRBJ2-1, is KAGVTQTPRYLIKTRGQQVTLSCSPISGHRSVSWYQQTPGQGLQFLFEYFSETQRNKGNFPGRFSGRQFSNSRSEMNVSTLELGDSALYLCASSREREDEQFFGPGTRLTVL.

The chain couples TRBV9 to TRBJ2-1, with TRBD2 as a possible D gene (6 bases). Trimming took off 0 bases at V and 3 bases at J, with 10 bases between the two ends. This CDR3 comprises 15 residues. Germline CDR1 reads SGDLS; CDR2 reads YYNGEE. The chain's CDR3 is CASSVGGEVYNEQFF. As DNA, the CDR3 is TGTGCCAGCAGCGTAGGGGGGGAGGTCTACAATGAGCAGTTCTTC.

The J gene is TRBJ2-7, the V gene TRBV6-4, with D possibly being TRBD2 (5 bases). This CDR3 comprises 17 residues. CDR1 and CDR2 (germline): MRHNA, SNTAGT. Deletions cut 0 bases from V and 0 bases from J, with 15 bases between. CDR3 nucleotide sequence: TGTGCCAGCAGTGACTCAAGAGCGGAAATAAGCTCCTACGAGCAGTACTTC. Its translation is CASSDSRAEISSYEQYF.

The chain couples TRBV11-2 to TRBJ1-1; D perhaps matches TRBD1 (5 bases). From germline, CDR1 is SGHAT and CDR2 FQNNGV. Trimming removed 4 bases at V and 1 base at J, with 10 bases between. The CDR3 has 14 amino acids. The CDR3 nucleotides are TGTGCCAGCAGCTCCAGGGTCCGGAACACTGAAGCTTTCTTT. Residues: CASSSRVRNTEAFF.

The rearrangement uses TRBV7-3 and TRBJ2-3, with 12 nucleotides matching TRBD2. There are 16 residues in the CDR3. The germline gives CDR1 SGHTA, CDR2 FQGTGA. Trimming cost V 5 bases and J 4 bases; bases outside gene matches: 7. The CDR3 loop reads CASSPRLAGVADTQYF. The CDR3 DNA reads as TGTGCCAGCAGCCCGAGACTAGCGGGAGTGGCAGATACGCAGTATTTT.

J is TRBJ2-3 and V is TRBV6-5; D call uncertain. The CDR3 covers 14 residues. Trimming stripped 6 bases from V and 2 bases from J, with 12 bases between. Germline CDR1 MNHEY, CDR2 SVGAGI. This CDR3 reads CASSPLVPTDTQYF. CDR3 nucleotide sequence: TGTGCCAGCAGCCCTCTGGTTCCCACAGATACGCAGTATTTT.

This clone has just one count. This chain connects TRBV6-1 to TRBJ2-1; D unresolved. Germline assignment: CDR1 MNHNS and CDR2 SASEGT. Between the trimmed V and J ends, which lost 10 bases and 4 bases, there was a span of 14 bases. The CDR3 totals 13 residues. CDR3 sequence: CATKGSTYNEQFF. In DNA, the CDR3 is TGTGCCACCAAAGGGTCCACTTACAATGAGCAGTTCTTC.

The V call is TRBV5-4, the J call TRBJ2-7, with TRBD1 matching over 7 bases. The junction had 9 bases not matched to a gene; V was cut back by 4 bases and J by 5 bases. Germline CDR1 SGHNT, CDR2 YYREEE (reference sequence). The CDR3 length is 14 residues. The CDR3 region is CASSVPGQSDEQYF. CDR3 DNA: TGTGCCAGCAGCGTACCGGGACAGTCTGACGAGCAGTACTTC.

The CDR3 loop reads CASSLGDGINQPQHF. CDR3 coding DNA: TGTGCCAGCAGCTTAGGGGACGGAATAAATCAGCCCCAGCATTTT. This rearrangement joins TRBV7-8 to TRBJ1-5; the D gene is possibly TRBD1 (5 bases). Trimming pared 1 base from V and 4 bases from J, leaving 11 bases between. Germline lookup yields CDR1 SGHVS and CDR2 FQNEAQ. The CDR3 contains 15 residues.

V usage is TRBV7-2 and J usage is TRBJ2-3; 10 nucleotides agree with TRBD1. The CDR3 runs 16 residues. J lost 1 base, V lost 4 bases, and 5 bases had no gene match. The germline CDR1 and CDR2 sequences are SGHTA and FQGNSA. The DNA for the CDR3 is TGTGCCAGCAGCTGGGCCGGGACAGGGGGCACAGATACGCAGTATTTT. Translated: CASSWAGTGGTDTQYF. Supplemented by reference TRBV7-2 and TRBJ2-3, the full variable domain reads GAGVSQSPSNKVTEKGKDVELRCDPISGHTALYWYRQSLGQGLEFLIYFQGNSAPDKSGLPSDRFSAERTGGSVSTLTIQRTQQEDSAVYLCASSWAGTGGTDTQYFGPGTRLTVL.

The CDR3 protein is CASSQAAGQGARETQYF. As DNA, the CDR3 is TGTGCCAGCAGCCAAGCGGCGGGGCAGGGGGCAAGAGAGACCCAGTACTTC. This sequence joins TRBV4-2 and TRBJ2-5; 8 bases line up with TRBD1. The CDR3 spans 17 residues. With 1 base clipped from V and 4 bases from J, the junction kept 11 bases outside the gene matches. Looked up from germline, CDR1 is LGHNA and CDR2 is YNFKEQ.

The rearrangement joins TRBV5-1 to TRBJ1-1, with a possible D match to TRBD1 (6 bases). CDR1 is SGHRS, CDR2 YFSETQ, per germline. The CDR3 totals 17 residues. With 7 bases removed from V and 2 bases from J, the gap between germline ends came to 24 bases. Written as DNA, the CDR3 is TGCGCCAGCTTCCCTGGGACAACCGTCGAGGGAAACACTGAAGCTTTCTTT. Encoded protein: CASFPGTTVEGNTEAFF.

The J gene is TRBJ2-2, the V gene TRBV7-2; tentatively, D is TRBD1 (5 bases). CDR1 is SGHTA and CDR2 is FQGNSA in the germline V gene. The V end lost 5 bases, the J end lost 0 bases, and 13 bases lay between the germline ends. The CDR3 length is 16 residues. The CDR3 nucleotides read TGTGCCAGCAGCCCCAGTGGGGCGGCGAACACCGGGGAGCTGTTTTTT. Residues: CASSPSGAANTGELFF.

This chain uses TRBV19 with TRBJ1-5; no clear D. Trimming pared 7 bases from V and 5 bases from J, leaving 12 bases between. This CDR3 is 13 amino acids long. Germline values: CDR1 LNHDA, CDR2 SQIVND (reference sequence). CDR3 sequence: CASTPRPHQPQHF. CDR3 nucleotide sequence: TGTGCCAGTACCCCGCGGCCCCATCAGCCCCAGCATTTT.

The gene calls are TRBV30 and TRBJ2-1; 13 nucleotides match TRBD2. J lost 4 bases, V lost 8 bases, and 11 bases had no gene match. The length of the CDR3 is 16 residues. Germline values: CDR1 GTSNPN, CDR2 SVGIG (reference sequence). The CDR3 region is CAGTWTSGSMYNEQFF. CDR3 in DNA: TGTGCCGGGACATGGACTAGCGGGAGTATGTACAATGAGCAGTTCTTC.

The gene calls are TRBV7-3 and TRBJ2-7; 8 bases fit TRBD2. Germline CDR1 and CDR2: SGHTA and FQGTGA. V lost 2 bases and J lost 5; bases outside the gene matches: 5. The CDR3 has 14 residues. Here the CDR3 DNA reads TGTGCCAGCAGCTTAGCGGGAGGTCCGAACGAGCAGTACTTC. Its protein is CASSLAGGPNEQYF.

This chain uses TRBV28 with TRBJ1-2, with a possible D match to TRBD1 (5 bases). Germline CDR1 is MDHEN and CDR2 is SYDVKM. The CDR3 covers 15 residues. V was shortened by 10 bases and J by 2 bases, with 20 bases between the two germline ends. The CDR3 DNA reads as TGTGCCACCTCAGGGACCACCCTAGGGAACTATGGCTACACCTTC. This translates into CATSGTTLGNYGYTF.

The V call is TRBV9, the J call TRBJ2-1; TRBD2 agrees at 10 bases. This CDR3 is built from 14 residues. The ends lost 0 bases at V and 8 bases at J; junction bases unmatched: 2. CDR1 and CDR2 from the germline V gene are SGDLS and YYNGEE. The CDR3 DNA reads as TGTGCCAGCAGCGTAGCCGGGACTAGCGATGAGCAGTTCTTC. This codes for CASSVAGTSDEQFF.

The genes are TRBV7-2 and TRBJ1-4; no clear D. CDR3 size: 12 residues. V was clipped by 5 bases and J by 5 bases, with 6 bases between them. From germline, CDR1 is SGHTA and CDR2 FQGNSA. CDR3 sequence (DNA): TGTGCCAGCAGCCCGATGAATGAAAAACTGTTTTTT. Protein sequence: CASSPMNEKLFF.

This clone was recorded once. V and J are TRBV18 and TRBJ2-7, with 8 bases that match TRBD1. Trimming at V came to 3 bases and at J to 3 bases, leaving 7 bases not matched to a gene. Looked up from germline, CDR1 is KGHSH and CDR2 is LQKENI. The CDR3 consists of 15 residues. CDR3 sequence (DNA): TGTGCCAGCTCACCTGGCCCAGGGGGCTTCTACGAGCAGTACTTC. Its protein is CASSPGPGGFYEQYF. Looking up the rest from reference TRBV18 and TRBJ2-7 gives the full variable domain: NAGVMQNPRHLVRRRGQEARLRCSPMKGHSHVYWYRQLPEEGLKFMVYLQKENIIDESGMPKERFSAEFPKEGPSILRIQQVVRGDSAAYFCASSPGPGGFYEQYFGPGTRLTVT.

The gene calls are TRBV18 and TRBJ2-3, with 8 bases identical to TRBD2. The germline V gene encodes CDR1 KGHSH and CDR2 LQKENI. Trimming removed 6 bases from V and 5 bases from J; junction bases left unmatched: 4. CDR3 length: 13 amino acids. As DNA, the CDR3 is TGTGCCAGCTCTAGCGGGGTGCGAGATACGCAGTATTTT. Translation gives CASSSGVRDTQYF. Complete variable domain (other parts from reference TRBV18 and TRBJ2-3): NAGVMQNPRHLVRRRGQEARLRCSPMKGHSHVYWYRQLPEEGLKFMVYLQKENIIDESGMPKERFSAEFPKEGPSILRIQQVVRGDSAAYFCASSSGVRDTQYFGPGTRLTVL.

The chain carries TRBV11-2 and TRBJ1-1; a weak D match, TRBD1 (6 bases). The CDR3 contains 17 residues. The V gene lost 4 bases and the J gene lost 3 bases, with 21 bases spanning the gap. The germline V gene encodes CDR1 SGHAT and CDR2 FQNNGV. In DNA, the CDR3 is TGTGCCAGCAGCTCAACAGCAGGACAGATGATCTACACTGAAGCTTTCTTT. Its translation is CASSSTAGQMIYTEAFF.

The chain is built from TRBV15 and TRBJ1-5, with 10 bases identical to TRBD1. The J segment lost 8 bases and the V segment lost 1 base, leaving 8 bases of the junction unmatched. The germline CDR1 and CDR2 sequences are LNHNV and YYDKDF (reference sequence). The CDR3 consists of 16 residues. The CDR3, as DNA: TGTGCCACCAGCAGAGGTCAGACAGGGGGCTTGGAGCCCCAGCATTTT. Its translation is CATSRGQTGGLEPQHF. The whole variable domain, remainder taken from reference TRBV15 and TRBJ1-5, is DAMVIQNPRYQVTQFGKPVTLSCSQTLNHNVMYWYQQKSSQAPKLLFHYYDKDFNNEADTPDNFQSRRPNTSFCFLDIRSPGLGDTAMYLCATSRGQTGGLEPQHFGDGTRLSIL.

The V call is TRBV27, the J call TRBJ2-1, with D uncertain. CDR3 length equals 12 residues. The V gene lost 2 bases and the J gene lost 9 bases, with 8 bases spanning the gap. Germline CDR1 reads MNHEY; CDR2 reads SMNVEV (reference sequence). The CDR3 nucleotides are TGTGCCAGCAGTTTAGGCGGCACTGAGCAGTTCTTC. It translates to CASSLGGTEQFF.

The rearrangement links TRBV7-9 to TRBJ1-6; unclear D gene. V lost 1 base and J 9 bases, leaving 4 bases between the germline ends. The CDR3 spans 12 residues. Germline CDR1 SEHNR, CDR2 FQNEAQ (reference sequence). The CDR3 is CASSLDGSPLHF. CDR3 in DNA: TGTGCCAGCAGCTTAGACGGTTCACCCCTCCACTTT.

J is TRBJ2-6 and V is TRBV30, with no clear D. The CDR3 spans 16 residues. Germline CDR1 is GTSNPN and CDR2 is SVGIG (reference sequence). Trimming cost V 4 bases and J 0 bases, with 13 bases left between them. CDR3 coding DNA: TGTGCCTGGACTCCCTCATGGGACTCTGGGGCCAACGTCCTGACTTTC. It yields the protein CAWTPSWDSGANVLTF.

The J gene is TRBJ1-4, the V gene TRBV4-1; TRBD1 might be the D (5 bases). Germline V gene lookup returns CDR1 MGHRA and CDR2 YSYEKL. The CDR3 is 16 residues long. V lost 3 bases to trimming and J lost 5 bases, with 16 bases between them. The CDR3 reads CASSQERDSGNEKLFF. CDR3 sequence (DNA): TGCGCCAGCAGCCAGGAACGGGACTCCGGGAATGAAAAACTGTTTTTT.